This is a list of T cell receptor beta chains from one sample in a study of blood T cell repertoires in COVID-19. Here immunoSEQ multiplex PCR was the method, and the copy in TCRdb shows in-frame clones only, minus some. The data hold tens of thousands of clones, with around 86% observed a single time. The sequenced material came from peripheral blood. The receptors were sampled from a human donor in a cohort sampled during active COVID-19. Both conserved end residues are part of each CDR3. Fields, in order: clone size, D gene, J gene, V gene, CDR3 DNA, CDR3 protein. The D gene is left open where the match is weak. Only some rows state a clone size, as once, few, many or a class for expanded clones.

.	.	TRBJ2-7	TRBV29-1	TGCAGCGTTGAGGCACAGGGTTCCTACGAGCAGTACTTC	CSVEAQGSYEQYF
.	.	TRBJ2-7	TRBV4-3	TGCGCCAGCAGCCCGTTCTGGGGCGGGGAGGAGCAGTACTTC	CASSPFWGGEEQYF
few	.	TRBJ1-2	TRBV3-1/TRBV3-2	TGTGCCAGCAGCCAAGAGGAGGGCTATGGCTACACCTTC	CASSQEEGYGYTF
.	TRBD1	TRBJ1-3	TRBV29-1	TGCAGCGTTGAGGTTCTGGGCAGGGGGAACTCTGGAAACACCATATATTTT	CSVEVLGRGNSGNTIYF
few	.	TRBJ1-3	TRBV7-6	TGTGCCAGCAGCCCTTCCTCCAGTTCTGGAAACACCATATATTTT	CASSPSSSSGNTIYF
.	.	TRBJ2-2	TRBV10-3	TGTGCCATCGGACAGACGAACACCGGGGAGCTGTTTTTT	CAIGQTNTGELFF
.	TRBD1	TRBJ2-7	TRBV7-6	TGTGCCAGCAGCTCTATAGGACAGGTCCAGTACTTC	CASSSIGQVQYF
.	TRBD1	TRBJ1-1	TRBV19	TGTGCCAGTAGTACGGGACAGCTGAACACTGAAGCTTTCTTT	CASSTGQLNTEAFF
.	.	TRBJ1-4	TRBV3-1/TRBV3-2	TGTGCCAGCAGCCAAGATGGGCAGGCTACTAATGAAAAACTGTTTTTT	CASSQDGQATNEKLFF
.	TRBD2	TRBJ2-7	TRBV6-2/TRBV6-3	TGTGCCAGCAGCCACACGGCTAGCGGGTCGAGCTCCTACGAGCAGTACTTC	CASSHTASGSSSYEQYF